A selection of T cell receptor beta chains follows, all from one sample in a study of read filtering for tumor transcriptome and immune sequencing. TCRdb reprocessed the reads via MiXCR and lists one record per CDR3 protein. The table lists some 130,000 distinct CDR3 sequences, under 15% of them singletons. Specimen: a population of CD138-negative cells sorted from bone marrow. These receptors came from a donor over 35 with multiple myeloma. Each CDR3 is given with its conserved first and last residue. The D gene is left open where the match is weak. Size is stated for part of the rows, as once, few or many counts, or as a class when the clone is expanded.

j_call d_call v_call clone_size cdr3_aa cdr3_nt
TRBJ1-1 TRBD1 TRBV7-6 many CASSRRTGENTEAFF TGTGCCAGCAGCCGACGAACAGGGGAGAACACTGAAGCTTTCTTT
TRBJ2-3 NA TRBV24-1 many CATSDRTAENTDTQYF TGTGCCACCAGTGATCGGACAGCAGAAAACACAGATACGCAGTATTTT
TRBJ2-2 NA TRBV20-1 many CSARDRSGKGRTGELFF TGCAGTGCTAGAGATAGGAGTGGAAAGGGCCGCACCGGGGAGCTGTTTTTT
TRBJ2-1 NA TRBV5-5 many CASSLTGTSTEQFF TGTGCCAGCAGCCTGACCGGGACTTCTACTGAGCAGTTCTTC
TRBJ2-2 TRBD2 TRBV14 many CASSQGLGLLQEELFF TGTGCCAGCAGCCAAGGGTTGGGACTACTGCAGGAGGAGCTGTTTTTT
TRBJ1-1 TRBD1 TRBV30 many CAWSVGGTVTEAFF TGTGCCTGGAGTGTGGGAGGGACAGTCACTGAAGCTTTCTTT
TRBJ2-7 NA TRBV20-1 many CSARAGTYEQYF TGCAGTGCTAGGGCAGGGACATACGAGCAGTACTTC
TRBJ1-1 NA TRBV27 many CASSLYGYTEAFF TGTGCCAGCAGTTTATATGGGTACACTGAAGCTTTCTTT
TRBJ1-1 NA TRBV7-9 many CASSFMTDEAFF TGTGCCAGCAGCTTTATGACTGATGAAGCTTTCTTT
TRBJ1-5 NA TRBV14 many CASSRPKGSEYSNQPQHF TGTGCCAGCAGCCGCCCTAAGGGGTCAGAGTATAGCAATCAGCCCCAGCATTTT
TRBJ1-1 TRBD1 TRBV6-2/TRBV6-3 NA CASTGDRGNTEAFF TGTGCCAGCACCGGGGACAGGGGGAACACTGAAGCTTTCTTT
TRBJ2-7 NA TRBV29-1 many CSVEGAKPHGEQYF TGCAGCGTTGAAGGAGCGAAGCCCCACGGCGAGCAGTACTTC
TRBJ1-1 NA TRBV7-9 many CASSYTLGEEAFF TGTGCCAGCAGTTATACCCTCGGGGAGGAAGCTTTCTTT
TRBJ2-3 NA TRBV12-3/TRBV12-4 NA CASSLGRKRRDTQYF TGTGCCAGCAGTTTGGGGCGGAAGAGGAGGGATACGCAGTATTTT
TRBJ2-1 NA TRBV20-1 many CSARDQGGINYNEQFF TGCAGTGCTAGAGATCAGGGCGGAATCAACTACAATGAGCAGTTCTTC
TRBJ2-5 NA TRBV19 many CASSKWTQETQYF TGTGCCAGTAGTAAATGGACGCAAGAGACCCAGTACTTC
TRBJ2-1 NA TRBV6-1 many CASSDQTTSRHEQFF TGTGCCAGCAGTGATCAGACTACTAGTCGCCATGAGCAGTTCTTC